A selection of T cell receptor beta chains follows, all from one sample in a study of read filtering for tumor transcriptome and immune sequencing. Via MiXCR, TCRdb re-called the reads, giving one row per CDR3 protein. The sample has roughly 130,000 distinct CDR3 sequences, 10% to 15% seen once; the top ten hold 8% to 13%. Sequenced material: a population of CD138-negative cells sorted from bone marrow. The receptors come from a donor aged 40 or older with multiple myeloma. CDR3s include the opening cysteine and the closing phenylalanine or tryptophan. D genes are given only for firm matches. Only some rows state a clone size, as once, few, many or a class for expanded clones.

>TRBD2|TRBV30|TRBJ2-1|many
CAWRVSGSVNNEQFF
TGTGCCTGGAGGGTTAGCGGGAGCGTCAACAATGAGCAGTTCTTC
>TRBD2|TRBV29-1|TRBJ2-5|many
CSGETSGGQETQYF
TGCAGCGGTGAGACTAGCGGGGGGCAAGAGACCCAGTACTTC
>.|TRBV20-1|TRBJ1-1|.
CRARDPLIMNTEAFF
TGCAGGGCTAGAGATCCCCTAATCATGAACACTGAAGCTTTCTTT
>.|TRBV29-1|TRBJ2-6|many
CSVPQGGDGANVLTF
TGCAGCGTCCCCCAGGGGGGAGATGGGGCCAACGTCCTGACTTTC
>.|TRBV10-2|TRBJ2-5|.
CASKLRSQVTQYF
TGCGCCAGCAAATTAAGGAGCCAAGTGACCCAGTACTTC
>.|TRBV5-1|TRBJ2-1|many
CASSLGAALVF
TGCGCCAGCAGCTTGGGTGCAGCGTTGGTCTTC
>TRBD2|TRBV9|TRBJ2-3|many
CASRLAGGGLPLDTQYF
TGTGCCAGCAGGTTAGCCGGCGGGGGGCTCCCTTTGGATACGCAGTATTTT
>.|TRBV9|TRBJ2-1|few
CASSVRSNYNGQFF
TGTGCCAGCAGCGTAAGGAGCAACTACAATGGGCAGTTCTTC
>TRBD1|TRBV5-1|TRBJ2-1|few
CASSLWDRGDGQFF
TGCGCCAGCAGCTTGTGGGACAGGGGAGATGGGCAGTTCTTC
>.|TRBV29-1|TRBJ1-1|many
CSVGTNAGTEAFF
TGCAGCGTGGGAACAAACGCGGGGACTGAAGCTTTCTTT
>.|TRBV7-9|TRBJ2-1|many
CASSSTGTPNTNEQFF
TGTGCCAGCAGCTCCACCGGGACACCCAATACCAATGAGCAGTTCTTC
>.|TRBV28|TRBJ2-1|.
CASSFIESYNEQFF
TGTGCCAGCAGTTTCATAGAATCCTACAATGAGCAGTTCTTC
>TRBD1|TRBV3-1|TRBJ1-1|many
CASSQDRGLAEAFF
TGTGCCAGCAGCCAGGACAGGGGGCTGGCTGAAGCTTTCTTT
>.|TRBV4-1|TRBJ2-7|many
CASSPPEGLLRYEQYF
TGCGCCAGCAGCCCCCCAGAGGGACTCTTACGCTACGAGCAGTACTTC
>.|TRBV29-1|TRBJ2-1|few
CSVGSLNEQFF
TGCAGCGTTGGGTCCCTCAATGAGCAGTTCTTC
>TRBD1|TRBV12-3/TRBV12-4|TRBJ1-4|.
CASRGTSGGYLEKLFF
TGTGCCAGCAGGGGAACCTCAGGGGGCTATTTAGAAAAACTGTTTTTT
>TRBD2|TRBV6-9|TRBJ2-1|many
CASSYCSGVTSGINEQFF
TGTGCCAGCAGTTATTGCTCAGGGGTGACTAGCGGAATTAATGAGCAGTTCTTC
>.|TRBV20-1|TRBJ2-1|many
CSARDHRDSKLNEQFF
TGCAGTGCTAGAGATCACCGGGACTCTAAACTTAATGAGCAGTTCTTC
>TRBD2|TRBV20-1|TRBJ2-3|many
CSARDGAGGVDTQYF
TGCAGTGCTAGAGATGGTGCGGGGGGCGTAGATACGCAGTATTTT
>.|TRBV9|TRBJ2-2|many
CASSVATGVANTGELFF
TGTGCCAGCAGCGTTGCTACGGGGGTTGCGAACACCGGGGAGCTGTTTTTT
>.|TRBV28|TRBJ2-2|few
CASRDASGINTGELFF
TGTGCCAGCAGGGACGCGTCAGGGATTAACACCGGGGAGCTGTTTTTT
>.|TRBV29-1|TRBJ2-3|many
CSVEEQEGTDTQYF
TGCAGCGTTGAAGAGCAGGAGGGCACAGATACGCAGTATTTT
>.|TRBV3-1|TRBJ1-1|many
CASSQVGEAFF
TGTGCCAGCAGCCAGGTAGGAGAAGCTTTCTTT
>.|TRBV6-6|TRBJ1-5|many
CASSYSKQPQHF
TGTGCCAGCAGTTACTCGAAGCAGCCCCAGCATTTT